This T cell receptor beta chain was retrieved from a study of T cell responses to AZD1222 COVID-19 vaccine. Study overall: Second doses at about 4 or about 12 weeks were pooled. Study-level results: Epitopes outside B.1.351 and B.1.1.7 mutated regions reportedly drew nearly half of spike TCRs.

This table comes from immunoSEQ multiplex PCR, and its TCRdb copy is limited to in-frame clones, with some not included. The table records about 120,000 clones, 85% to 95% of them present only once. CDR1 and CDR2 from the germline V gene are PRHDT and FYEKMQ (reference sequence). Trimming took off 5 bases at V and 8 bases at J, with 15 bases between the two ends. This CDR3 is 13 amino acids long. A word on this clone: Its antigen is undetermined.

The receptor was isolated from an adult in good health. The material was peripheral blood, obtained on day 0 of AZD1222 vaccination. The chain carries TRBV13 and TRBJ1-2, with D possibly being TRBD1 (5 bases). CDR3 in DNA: TGTGCCAGCAGCGGGACCCCAAGAAGGGGCTACACCTTC. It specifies CASSGTPRRGYTF.